The clone carrying this T cell receptor beta chain was detected a few times. Its specificity is not known. All of the isolated RNA was reverse transcribed, so expressed TCRB transcripts were sequenced. TCRdb keeps only in-frame clones here, not all; method: immunoSEQ multiplex PCR. This table holds fewer than 400,000 clones, 7% to 10% found once. The sample originates from a study of beta chain features in type 1 diabetes. About the study: Healthy donors, compared against patients, showed similar age, gender and cell yields. Study observations and caveats: Moderate but significant shortening of TCRB CDR3s was recorded in all four CD4+ subsets from Type 1 diabetes patients. Across patients, naive, central memory and Treg TCRB repertoires exhibited apparently greater similarity than was observed across healthy donors.

Isolation of CD4+ naive, central memory, regulatory and stem cell-like memory cells was achieved by sorting via CD45RO/CCR7/CD25/CD127/CD95/CD27. Sequenced sample: central memory CD4+ T cells from blood. This receptor was obtained from a man aged 25-45 years with type 1 diabetes.

DNA for the CDR3: TGCAGTGCGACAACTTGGGACGAGCAGTACTTC. Protein sequence: CSATTWDEQYF. The chain joins TRBV20-1 to TRBJ2-7; D ambiguous. V was trimmed by 6 bases and J by 5 bases, leaving 11 bases between them. CDR1 DFQATT and CDR2 SNEGSKA come from the germline V gene (reference sequence). The CDR3 consists of 11 residues.